Shown below are 26 T cell receptor beta chains from a single sample sequenced in a study of blood T cell repertoires in COVID-19. Assay used: immunoSEQ multiplex PCR; TCRdb lists only in-frame clones, some missing. Seen here are roughly 280,000 clones, around 90% observed once, and the top ten hold roughly 4.3%. Sequenced sample: PBMCs or T cells enriched from blood (not recorded which). The source is a woman aged 25 to 39 with acute COVID-19.

CDR3 sequence reads: CASSQGTGTAGGNTIYF. The CDR3 nucleotides read TGTGCCAGCAGCCAAGGAACGGGGACAGCAGGTGGAAACACCATATATTTT. This sequence joins TRBV3-1 (or the pseudogene TRBV3-2) and TRBJ1-3; 7 nucleotides match TRBD1. The CDR3 has 17 amino acids. The V and J ends lost 1 base and 3 bases, in that order; junction bases with no gene match: 9. Per the germline V gene, CDR1 is LGHDT and CDR2 is YNNKEL (reference sequence).

The J gene is TRBJ2-3, the V gene TRBV11-2; 8 bases map to TRBD1. The CDR3 is 15 residues long. Germline loops: CDR1 SGHAT, CDR2 FQNNGV. The V segment lost 5 bases and the J segment 1 base; nucleotides outside the gene matches: 5. DNA of the CDR3: TGTGCCAGCAGCAAGGACAGGGTCGGCACAGATACGCAGTATTTT. It is translated as CASSKDRVGTDTQYF.

The chain joins TRBV29-1 to TRBJ1-1; a weak D match, TRBD1 (6 bases). The ends were cut back, 4 bases at V and 1 base at J, with 13 bases in the middle. Germline V gene data show CDR1 as SQVTM and CDR2 as ANQGSEA. The CDR3 is made up of 14 amino acids. The CDR3 is CSVGDMKSNTEAFF. The CDR3 nucleotides are TGCAGCGTTGGGGACATGAAGTCGAACACTGAAGCTTTCTTT.

The rearrangement links TRBV4-1 to TRBJ1-1; D is unclear. In germline, CDR1 is MGHRA, CDR2 YSYEKL. The CDR3 contains 15 residues. V lost 0 bases to trimming and J lost 8 bases, with 16 bases between them. The CDR3 DNA sequence: TGCGCCAGCAGCCAAGATCAGGCCTCCACCGAGGAAGCTTTCTTT. This sequence encodes CASSQDQASTEEAFF.

The genes are TRBV19 and TRBJ2-7; D perhaps matches TRBD1 (6 bases). The ends were cut back, 4 bases at V and 6 bases at J, with 13 bases in the middle. CDR1 is LNHDA and CDR2 is SQIVND in the germline V gene (reference sequence). The CDR3 is 13 residues long. The CDR3 nucleotides read TGTGCCAGTAGTACTACAGGGTTTGGCGAGCAGTACTTC. It yields the protein CASSTTGFGEQYF.

The V gene is TRBV5-1, the J gene TRBJ2-5; 11 bases map to TRBD2. From germline, CDR1 is SGHRS and CDR2 YFSETQ. J lost 5 bases, V lost 4 bases, and 7 bases had no gene match. The CDR3 loop spans 15 amino acids. CDR3 sequence reads: CASSQLAGVLETQYF. CDR3 nucleotide sequence: TGCGCCAGCAGCCAACTAGCGGGAGTGTTGGAGACCCAGTACTTC.

The V gene is TRBV27, the J gene TRBJ1-1; D perhaps matches TRBD1 (6 bases). The CDR3 sequence is 14 residues long. CDR1 is MNHEY, CDR2 SMNVEV, per germline (reference sequence). The ends were cut back, 2 bases at V and 4 bases at J, with 11 bases in the middle. The CDR3: CASSLSGGPTEAFF. DNA for the CDR3: TGTGCCAGCAGTTTAAGCGGGGGGCCCACTGAAGCTTTCTTT.

This clone occurred once. The chain carries TRBV4-1 and TRBJ2-5; D unresolved. The CDR3 is 15 residues long. Germline CDR1 is MGHRA and CDR2 is YSYEKL. The V end lost 3 bases, the J end lost 3 bases, and 14 bases lay between the germline ends. CDR3 nucleotides: TGCGCCAGCAGCCATAGCCCGGGTTACAAAGAGACCCAGTACTTC. This codes for CASSHSPGYKETQYF.

V usage is TRBV27 and J usage is TRBJ2-1, with 8 bases identical to TRBD1. The CDR3 is 16 residues long. V gave up 0 bases and J gave up 10 bases; unmatched junction bases: 11. CDR1 MNHEY and CDR2 SMNVEV come from the germline V gene (reference sequence). The CDR3 sequence is CASSLSPDRELGEQFF. CDR3 DNA: TGTGCCAGCAGTTTATCTCCGGACAGGGAGCTGGGGGAGCAGTTCTTC.

This clone was seen just once. The V call is TRBV28, the J call TRBJ1-4; D unclear. Trimming cost V 3 bases and J 7 bases, with 15 bases left between them. CDR3 length: 15 amino acids. Germline loops: CDR1 MDHEN, CDR2 SYDVKM. In DNA, the CDR3 is TGTGCCAGCAGTTTGACCTTTATAAGAGGTGAAAAACTGTTTTTT. Its translation is CASSLTFIRGEKLFF.

V usage is TRBV6-1 and J usage is TRBJ2-1; 14 bases line up with TRBD2. The CDR3 extends over 16 amino acids. The germline CDR1 and CDR2 sequences are MNHNS and SASEGT. Losses at the gene ends were 4 bases for V and 8 bases for J; bases not matched to a gene: 7. In DNA form, the CDR3 reads TGTGCCAGCAGTGGGGGGACTAGCGGGAGTAGGGATGAGCAGTTCTTC. Its protein is CASSGGTSGSRDEQFF.

This clone turned up a few times. This chain links TRBV9 with TRBJ1-1, with D unclear. The CDR3 has 14 residues. Between the trimmed V and J ends, which lost 0 bases and 0 bases, there was a span of 6 bases. In germline, CDR1 is SGDLS, CDR2 YYNGEE. In DNA form, the CDR3 reads TGTGCCAGCAGCGTAGCACAGATGAACACTGAAGCTTTCTTT. Protein: CASSVAQMNTEAFF.

This chain uses TRBV5-4 with TRBJ1-6; D possibly corresponds to TRBD1 (6 bases). The CDR3 is 17 amino acids. Trimming removed 4 bases from V and 3 bases from J, with 17 bases in between. Germline lookup yields CDR1 SGHNT and CDR2 YYREEE (reference sequence). CDR3 nucleotide sequence: TGTGCCAGCAGCCTTCGGACAGATAGCATCTATAATTCACCCCTCCACTTT. This encodes CASSLRTDSIYNSPLHF.

Regarding this clone: Other DNA sequences within the sample encode an identical CDR3. The V gene is TRBV2, the J gene TRBJ1-2; no reliable D call. Germline V gene sequence: CDR1 SNHLY, CDR2 FYNNEI. There are 13 residues in the CDR3. Trimming cost V 3 bases and J 5 bases, with 10 bases left between them. CDR3 nucleotide sequence: TGTGCCAGCAGTGACCGATCCGGTTATGGCTACACCTTC. Translating it yields CASSDRSGYGYTF.

CDR3: CASSSTGTGKPYEQYF. CDR3 DNA: TGTGCCAGCAGCTCCACCGGGACAGGGAAGCCCTACGAGCAGTACTTC. The chain couples TRBV13 to TRBJ2-7, with 9 positions matching TRBD1. The CDR3 loop spans 16 amino acids. Trimming took 4 bases from V and 2 from J; bases not matched to a gene: 9. The germline V gene encodes CDR1 PRHDT and CDR2 FYEKMQ (reference sequence). Variable domain in full (rest from reference TRBV13 and TRBJ2-7): AAGVIQSPRHLIKEKRETATLKCYPIPRHDTVYWYQQGPGQDPQFLISFYEKMQSDKGSIPDRFSAQQFSDYHSELNMSSLELGDSALYFCASSSTGTGKPYEQYFGPGTRLTVT.

The gene calls are TRBV28 and TRBJ1-5; 8 nucleotides line up with TRBD1. Trimming removed 3 bases from V and 6 bases from J; junction bases left unmatched: 4. Per germline, CDR1 MDHEN and CDR2 SYDVKM. CDR3 length equals 14 residues. The CDR3 DNA is TGTGCCAGCAGTTTTCCAGGGGGCGGTCAGCCCCAGCATTTT. It specifies CASSFPGGGQPQHF.

The rearrangement links TRBV6-5 to TRBJ2-2; 9 bases align to TRBD2. Germline V gene sequence: CDR1 MNHEY, CDR2 SVGAGI. This CDR3 spans 16 amino acids. V dropped 2 bases and J dropped 8; count of bases not matched to a gene: 9. CDR3 bases: TGTGCCAGCAGTTACGGCGCGGGAGGGCCTACTGGGGAGCTGTTTTTT. Amino acids: CASSYGAGGPTGELFF.

This rearrangement joins TRBV2 to TRBJ2-2; 9 bases align to TRBD1. Per germline, CDR1 SNHLY and CDR2 FYNNEI. CDR3 length equals 18 residues. The trim removed 0 bases at V and 4 bases at J, leaving 9 bases unmatched. The CDR3 bases are TGTGCCAGCAGTGAAGCGCTTATTACAGGGGGCCCCACCGGGGAGCTGTTTTTT. Encoded protein: CASSEALITGGPTGELFF.

The chain has TRBV7-2 and TRBJ1-5; possible D gene TRBD1, 6 bases. This CDR3 has 15 residues. Trimming removed 1 base at V and 0 bases at J, with 7 bases between. Germline V lookup: CDR1 SGHTA, CDR2 FQGNSA. This CDR3 is CASSLGTVSNQPQHF. The CDR3 DNA follows: TGTGCCAGCAGCTTAGGGACAGTTAGCAATCAGCCCCAGCATTTT.

The rearrangement links TRBV28 to TRBJ2-1; TRBD2 is a possible D gene (5 bases). Germline loops: CDR1 MDHEN, CDR2 SYDVKM. The CDR3 extends over 16 amino acids. V was pared by 6 bases and J by 0 bases, with 15 bases between. CDR3 coding DNA: TGTGCCAGCAGCCGTGTCGACACTAGCTCCTACAATGAGCAGTTCTTC. It encodes CASSRVDTSSYNEQFF.

This chain joins TRBV7-2 and TRBJ2-7; TRBD2 matches at 7 bases. Germline loops: CDR1 SGHTA, CDR2 FQGNSA. Trimming cost V 5 bases and J 3 bases; bases outside gene matches: 7. CDR3 size: 14 residues. CDR3 in amino acids: CASSLGGTNYEQYF. The CDR3 DNA is TGTGCCAGCAGCCTAGGCGGGACTAACTACGAGCAGTACTTC.

This chain joins TRBV6-6 and TRBJ2-7; 9 nucleotides match TRBD1. Germline values: CDR1 MNHNY, CDR2 SVGAGI (reference sequence). Unmatched junction bases numbered 5, after V lost 5 bases and J lost 6 bases. This CDR3 is built from 13 residues. CDR3 sequence reads: CASSQQGASEQYF. The DNA for the CDR3 is TGTGCCAGCAGTCAACAGGGGGCAAGCGAGCAGTACTTC.

The chain joins TRBV13 to TRBJ2-2; 11 nucleotides agree with TRBD1. CDR1 is PRHDT and CDR2 is FYEKMQ in the germline V gene (reference sequence). V shed 4 bases and J 3 bases; nucleotides not matched to a gene: 4. The CDR3 consists of 16 residues. CDR3 amino acids: CASSYWTGGYTGELFF. The CDR3 coding sequence is TGTGCCAGCAGCTATTGGACAGGGGGCTACACCGGGGAGCTGTTTTTT.

The CDR3 coding sequence is TGTGCCACCAGCCTTTCAGGGGCTTTAGCCGGAAACACCATATATTTT. The encoded protein is CATSLSGALAGNTIYF. The V call is TRBV15, the J call TRBJ1-3, with TRBD1 as a possible D gene (6 bases). Germline V CDR1 and CDR2: LNHNV, YYDKDF (reference sequence). There are 16 residues in the CDR3. Trimming removed 5 bases at V and 4 bases at J, with 18 bases between.

This clone has a handful of counts. The V gene is TRBV4-1, the J gene TRBJ2-7, with D perhaps matching TRBD2 (6 bases). Germline-derived CDR1 and CDR2 are MGHRA and YSYEKL. This CDR3 is 17 amino acids long. The V end was cut by 0 bases, the J end by 5 bases, with 20 bases between. CDR3 amino acids: CASSQDEDSGERDEQYF. For the CDR3, the DNA is TGCGCCAGCAGCCAAGATGAGGATTCGGGGGAGCGGGACGAGCAGTACTTC.

The chain employs TRBV15 and TRBJ2-3, with 8 bases identical to TRBD1. V dropped 1 base and J dropped 1; count of bases not matched to a gene: 10. This CDR3 is 18 amino acids long. The V gene's germline CDR1 is LNHNV and CDR2 YYDKDF (reference sequence). CDR3 sequence reads: CATSRVRDRMVGTDTQYF. CDR3 DNA: TGTGCCACCAGCAGAGTCCGGGACAGGATGGTCGGCACAGATACGCAGTATTTT. Together with reference TRBV15 and TRBJ2-3, the CDR3 gives the full variable domain: DAMVIQNPRYQVTQFGKPVTLSCSQTLNHNVMYWYQQKSSQAPKLLFHYYDKDFNNEADTPDNFQSRRPNTSFCFLDIRSPGLGDTAMYLCATSRVRDRMVGTDTQYFGPGTRLTVL.